This TCR beta chain was profiled in a study of T-cell memory formation after mild COVID-19. Study-level information: TCR clusters showed largely donor specificity. Study conclusions and caveats: The study found contracting CD4+ clones mainly in CM and EM and contracting CD8+ clones in EMRA.

Each CDR3 protein gets one entry after TCRdb re-called the 5' RACE reads with MiXCR. The sample has 250,000 to 350,000 distinct CDR3 sequences; roughly 15% are singletons. This clonotype has only a few counts. Its antigen is undetermined. V was clipped by 6 bases and J by 5 bases, with 13 bases between them. The CDR3 covers 13 residues. The specimen sequenced was PBMCs or a T cell subset sorted from them (not recorded which). The V gene is TRBV12-3 or TRBV12-4, the J gene TRBJ2-5; D not resolved. This receptor was identified in a man aged 18 to 29 who had mild COVID-19 (a few samples of this study predate the infection). Cell type and time point are not known. The CDR3 is CASRPPEAETQYF. CDR3 nucleotides: TGTGCCAGCAGGCCCCCAGAGGCTGAGACCCAGTACTTC.